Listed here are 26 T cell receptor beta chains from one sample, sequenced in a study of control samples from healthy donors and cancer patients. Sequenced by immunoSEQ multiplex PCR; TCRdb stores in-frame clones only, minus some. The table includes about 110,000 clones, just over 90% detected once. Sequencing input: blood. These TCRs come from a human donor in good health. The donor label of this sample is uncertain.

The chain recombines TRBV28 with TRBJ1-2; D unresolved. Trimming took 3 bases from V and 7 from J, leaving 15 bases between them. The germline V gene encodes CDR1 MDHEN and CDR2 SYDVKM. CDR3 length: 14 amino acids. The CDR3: CASSFGQIRSGYTF. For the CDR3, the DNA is TGTGCCAGCAGTTTCGGGCAGATAAGGAGTGGCTACACCTTC.

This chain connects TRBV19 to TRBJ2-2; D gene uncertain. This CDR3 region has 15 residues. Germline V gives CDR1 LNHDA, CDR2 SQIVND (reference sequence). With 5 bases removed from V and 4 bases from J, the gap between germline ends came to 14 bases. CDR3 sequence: CASSLAPRSTGELFF. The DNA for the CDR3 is TGTGCCAGTAGTTTGGCTCCTCGGAGCACCGGGGAGCTGTTTTTT.

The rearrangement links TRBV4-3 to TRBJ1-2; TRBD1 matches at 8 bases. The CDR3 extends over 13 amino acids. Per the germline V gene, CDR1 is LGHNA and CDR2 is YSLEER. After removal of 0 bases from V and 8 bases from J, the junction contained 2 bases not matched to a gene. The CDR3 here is CASSQEQGDGYTF. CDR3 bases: TGCGCCAGCAGCCAAGAACAGGGGGACGGCTACACCTTC.

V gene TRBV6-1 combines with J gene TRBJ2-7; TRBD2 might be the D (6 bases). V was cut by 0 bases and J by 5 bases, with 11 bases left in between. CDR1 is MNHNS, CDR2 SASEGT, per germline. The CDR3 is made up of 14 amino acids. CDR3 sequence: CASSEAIGGHEQYV. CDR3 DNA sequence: TGTGCCAGCAGTGAAGCGATCGGGGGTCACGAGCAGTACGTC.

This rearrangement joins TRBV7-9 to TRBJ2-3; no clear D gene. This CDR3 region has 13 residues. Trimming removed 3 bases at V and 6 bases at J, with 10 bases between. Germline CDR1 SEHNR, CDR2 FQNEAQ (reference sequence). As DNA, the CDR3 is TGTGCCAGCAGCTTTCGTGACGTGGATACGCAGTATTTT. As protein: CASSFRDVDTQYF.

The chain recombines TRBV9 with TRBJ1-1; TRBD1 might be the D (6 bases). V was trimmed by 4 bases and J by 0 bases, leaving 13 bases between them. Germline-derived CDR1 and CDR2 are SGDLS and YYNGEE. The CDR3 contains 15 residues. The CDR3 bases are TGTGCCAGCAGCCCTGGACAGTTGTTGAACACTGAAGCTTTCTTT. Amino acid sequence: CASSPGQLLNTEAFF.

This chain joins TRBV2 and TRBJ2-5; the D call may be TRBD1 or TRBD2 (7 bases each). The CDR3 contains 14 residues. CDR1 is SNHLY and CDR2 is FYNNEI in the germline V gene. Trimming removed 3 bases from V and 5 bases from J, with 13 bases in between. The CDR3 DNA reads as TGTGCCAGCAGTGATCAGGGGGGGGAGGAGACCCAGTACTTC. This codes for CASSDQGGEETQYF.

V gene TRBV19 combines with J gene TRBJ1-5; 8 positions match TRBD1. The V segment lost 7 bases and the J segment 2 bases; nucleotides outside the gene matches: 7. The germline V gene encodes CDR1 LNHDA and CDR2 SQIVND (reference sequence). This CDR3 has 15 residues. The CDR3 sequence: CASTPDRAGNQPQHF. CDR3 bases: TGTGCCAGTACCCCGGACAGGGCGGGCAATCAGCCCCAGCATTTT.

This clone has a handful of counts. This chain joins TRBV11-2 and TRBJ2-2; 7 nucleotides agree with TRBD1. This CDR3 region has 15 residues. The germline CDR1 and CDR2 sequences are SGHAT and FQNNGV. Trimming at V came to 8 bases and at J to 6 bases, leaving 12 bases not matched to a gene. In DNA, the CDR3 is TGTGCCAGCGTAGGGGGCCTGAATTCCTCCGGGGAGCTGTTTTTT. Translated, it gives CASVGGLNSSGELFF.

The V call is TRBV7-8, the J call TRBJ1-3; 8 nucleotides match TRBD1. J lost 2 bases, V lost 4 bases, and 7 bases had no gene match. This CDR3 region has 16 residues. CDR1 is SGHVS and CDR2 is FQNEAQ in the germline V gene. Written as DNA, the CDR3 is TGTGCCAGCAGCTCCGGACAGGGAGGGACTGGAAACACCATATATTTT. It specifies CASSSGQGGTGNTIYF. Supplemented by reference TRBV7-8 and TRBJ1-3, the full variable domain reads GAGVSQSPRYKVAKRGQDVALRCDPISGHVSLFWYQQALGQGPEFLTYFQNEAQLDKSGLPSDRFFAERPEGSVSTLKIQRTQQEDSAVYLCASSSGQGGTGNTIYFGEGSWLTVV.

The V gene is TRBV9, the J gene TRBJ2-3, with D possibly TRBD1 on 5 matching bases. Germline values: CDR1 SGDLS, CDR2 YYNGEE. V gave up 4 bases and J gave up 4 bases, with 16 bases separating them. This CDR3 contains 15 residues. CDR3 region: CASSKSLDNSDTQYF. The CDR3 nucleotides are TGTGCCAGCAGCAAGAGCTTGGACAACTCAGATACGCAGTATTTT.

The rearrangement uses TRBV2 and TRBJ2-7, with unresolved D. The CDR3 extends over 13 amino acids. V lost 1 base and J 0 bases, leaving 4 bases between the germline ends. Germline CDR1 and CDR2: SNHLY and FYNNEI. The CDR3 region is CASSEGSSYEQYF. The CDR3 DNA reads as TGTGCCAGCAGTGAAGGGAGCTCCTACGAGCAGTACTTC.

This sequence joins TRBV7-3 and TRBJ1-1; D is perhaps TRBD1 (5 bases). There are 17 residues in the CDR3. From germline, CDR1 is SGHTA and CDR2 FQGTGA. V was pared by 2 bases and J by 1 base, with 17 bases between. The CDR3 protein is CASSLQAAGSSNTEAFF. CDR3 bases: TGTGCCAGCAGCTTACAGGCGGCAGGGTCGTCGAACACTGAAGCTTTCTTT.

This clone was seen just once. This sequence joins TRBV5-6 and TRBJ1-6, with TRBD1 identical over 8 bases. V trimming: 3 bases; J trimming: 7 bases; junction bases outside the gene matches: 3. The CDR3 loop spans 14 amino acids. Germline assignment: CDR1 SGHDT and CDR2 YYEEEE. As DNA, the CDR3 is TGTGCCAGCAGCTCGGACAGGGCGAATTCACCCCTCCACTTT. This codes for CASSSDRANSPLHF.

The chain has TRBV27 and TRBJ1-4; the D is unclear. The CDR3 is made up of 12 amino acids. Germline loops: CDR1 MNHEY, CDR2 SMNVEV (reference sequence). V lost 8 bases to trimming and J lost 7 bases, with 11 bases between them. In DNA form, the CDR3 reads TGTGCCAGCGGGCCCTGGGGTGAAAAACTGTTTTTT. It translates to CASGPWGEKLFF. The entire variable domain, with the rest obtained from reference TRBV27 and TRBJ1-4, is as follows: EAQVTQNPRYLITVTGKKLTVTCSQNMNHEYMSWYRQDPGLGLRQIYYSMNVEVTDKGDVPEGYKVSRKEKRNFPLILESPSPNQTSLYFCASGPWGEKLFFGSGTQLSVL.

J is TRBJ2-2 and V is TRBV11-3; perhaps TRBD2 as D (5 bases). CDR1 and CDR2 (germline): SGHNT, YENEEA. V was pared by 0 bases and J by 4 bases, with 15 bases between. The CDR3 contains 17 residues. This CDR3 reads CASSLEGIKAATGELFF. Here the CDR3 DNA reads TGTGCCAGCAGCTTAGAGGGAATAAAAGCGGCCACCGGGGAGCTGTTTTTT.

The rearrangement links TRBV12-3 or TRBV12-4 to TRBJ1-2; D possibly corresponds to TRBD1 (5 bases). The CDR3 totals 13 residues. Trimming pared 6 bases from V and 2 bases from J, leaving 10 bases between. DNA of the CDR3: TGTGCCAGCAGCCGACAGAGAAACTATGGCTACACCTTC. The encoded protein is CASSRQRNYGYTF.

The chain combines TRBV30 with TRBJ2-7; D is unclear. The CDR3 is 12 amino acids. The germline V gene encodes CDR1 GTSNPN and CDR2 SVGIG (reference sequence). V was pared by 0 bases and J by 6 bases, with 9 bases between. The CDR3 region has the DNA TGTGCCTGGAGTGTAGGTGGGTTCGAGCAGTACTTC. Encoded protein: CAWSVGGFEQYF.

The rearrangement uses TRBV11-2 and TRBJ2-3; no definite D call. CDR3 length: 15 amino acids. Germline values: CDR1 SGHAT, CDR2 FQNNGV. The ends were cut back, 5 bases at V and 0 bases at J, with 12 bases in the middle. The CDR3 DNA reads TGTGCCAGCAGCGTACAGAGTACTAGCACAGATACGCAGTATTTT. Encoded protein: CASSVQSTSTDTQYF. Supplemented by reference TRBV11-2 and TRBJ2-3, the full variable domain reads EAGVAQSPRYKIIEKRQSVAFWCNPISGHATLYWYQQILGQGPKLLIQFQNNGVVDDSQLPKDRFSAERLKGVDSTLKIQPAKLEDSAVYLCASSVQSTSTDTQYFGPGTRLTVL.

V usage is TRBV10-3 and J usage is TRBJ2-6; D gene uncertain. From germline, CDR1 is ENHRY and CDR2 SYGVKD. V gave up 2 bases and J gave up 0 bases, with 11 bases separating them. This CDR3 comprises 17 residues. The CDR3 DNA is TGTGCCATCAGTGAGATGATAAGGCTCTCTGGGGCCAACGTCCTGACTTTC. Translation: CAISEMIRLSGANVLTF.

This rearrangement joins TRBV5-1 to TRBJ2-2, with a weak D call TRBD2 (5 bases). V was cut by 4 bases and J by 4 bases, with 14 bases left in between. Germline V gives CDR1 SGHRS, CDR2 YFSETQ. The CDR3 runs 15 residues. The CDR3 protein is CASSLTTLITGELFF. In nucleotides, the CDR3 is TGCGCCAGCAGCCTGACTACTCTAATCACCGGGGAGCTGTTTTTT.

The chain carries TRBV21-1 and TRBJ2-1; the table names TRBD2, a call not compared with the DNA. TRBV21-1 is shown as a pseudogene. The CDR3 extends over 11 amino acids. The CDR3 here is CASSTREQEFF. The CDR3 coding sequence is TGTGCCAGCAGCACGCGGGAGCAAGAGTTCTTC.

The CDR3 protein is CASSYEGTGELFF. The CDR3 DNA is TGTGCCAGCAGTTACGAAGGGACCGGGGAGCTGTTTTTT. The chain is built from TRBV6-5 and TRBJ2-2; no reliable D call. Germline V lookup: CDR1 MNHEY, CDR2 SVGAGI. There are 13 residues in the CDR3. V was cut by 2 bases and J by 5 bases, with 6 bases left in between.

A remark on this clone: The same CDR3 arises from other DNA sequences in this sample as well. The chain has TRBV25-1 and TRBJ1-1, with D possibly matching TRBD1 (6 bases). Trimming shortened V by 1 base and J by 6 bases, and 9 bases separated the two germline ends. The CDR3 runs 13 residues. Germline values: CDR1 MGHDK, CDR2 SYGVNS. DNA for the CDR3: TGTGCCAGCAGTGAATCGGGGGGCTCTGAAGCTTTCTTT. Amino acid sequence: CASSESGGSEAFF.

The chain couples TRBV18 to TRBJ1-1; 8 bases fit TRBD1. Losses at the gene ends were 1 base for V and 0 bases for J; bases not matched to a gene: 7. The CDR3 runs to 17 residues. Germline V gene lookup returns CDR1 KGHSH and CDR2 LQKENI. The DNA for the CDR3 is TGTGCCAGCTCACCACGGAAACAGGGGGGGGTGAACACTGAAGCTTTCTTT. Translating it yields CASSPRKQGGVNTEAFF.

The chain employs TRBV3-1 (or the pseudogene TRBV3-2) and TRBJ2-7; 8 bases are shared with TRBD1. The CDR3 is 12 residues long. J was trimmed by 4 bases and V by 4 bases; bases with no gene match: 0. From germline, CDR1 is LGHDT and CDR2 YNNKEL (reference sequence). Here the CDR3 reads CASSRQGYEQYF. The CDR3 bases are TGTGCCAGCAGCCGACAGGGGTACGAGCAGTACTTC.